This T cell receptor (beta chain) was captured in a study of cytomegalovirus exposure and HLA in healthy donors. Vbeta (60) and Jbeta (13) primers were used in the PCR. Some clones are missing from TCRdb's copy, which holds only in-frame ones; the method was immunoSEQ multiplex PCR. The sample shows about 150,000 clones, around 76% of them seen only once. Donors showed nominal health when sampled, although they likely had unrecorded immune exposures. The sequenced sample consisted of PBMCs. The sequence came from a man aged 40-49 years in good health and CMV-seronegative.

Here the CDR3 DNA reads TGTGCCAGCAGCCACGGGGACTACACAGATACGCAGTATTTT. This gives the protein CASSHGDYTDTQYF. J is TRBJ2-3 and V is TRBV27; 7 bases fit TRBD2. The CDR3 runs to 14 residues. V was pared by 6 bases and J by 2 bases, with 5 bases of the junction left unmatched. From germline, CDR1 is MNHEY and CDR2 SMNVEV (reference sequence).